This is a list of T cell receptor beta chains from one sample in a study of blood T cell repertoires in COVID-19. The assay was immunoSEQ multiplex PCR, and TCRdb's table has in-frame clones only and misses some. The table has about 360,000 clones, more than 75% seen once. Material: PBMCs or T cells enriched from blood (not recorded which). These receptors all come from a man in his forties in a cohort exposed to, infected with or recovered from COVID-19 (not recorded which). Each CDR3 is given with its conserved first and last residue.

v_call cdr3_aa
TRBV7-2 CASSLRTGVSGAGYEQYF
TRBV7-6 CASSLSRVNTEAFF
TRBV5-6 CASNQMGLAEYNEQFF
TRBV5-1 CASSPGQGGQPQHF
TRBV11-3 CASSLDRGFGNEQFF
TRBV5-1 CASSGQPGGYEQYF
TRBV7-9 CASTVGGRDTGELFF
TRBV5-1 CASSLANGASSGNTIYF
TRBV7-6 CASSLQGYFNQPQHF
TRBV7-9 CASVQGSSYEQYF
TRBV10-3 CAISEGGGLLAKNIQYF
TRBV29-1 CSVGGQGANEQYF
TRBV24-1 CATPGTATYEQYF
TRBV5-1 CASSLGDRGFGTNEKLFF
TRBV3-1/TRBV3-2 CASSPRTGQNTEAFF
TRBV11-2 CASSFATGNTEAFF
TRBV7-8 CASSLAGYGTGSGDEQFF
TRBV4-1 CASSPTTGGTFYGYTF
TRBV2 CASSESSPEAFF
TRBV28 CASSLGDNSNQPQHF
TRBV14 CASSTSGRTGQFF
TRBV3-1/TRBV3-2 CASSPTGSNQPQHF
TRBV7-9 CASSNPGLFTGELFF
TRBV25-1 CASSELETQYF
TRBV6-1 CASSEGGGGIYEQYF
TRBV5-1 CASSQTGTETQYF
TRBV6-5 CASRDYLGGLSEQYF
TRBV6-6 CASSRTGGANVLTF
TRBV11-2 CASTGGTPGTEAFF
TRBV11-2 CASSPRGWTAVGEKLFF
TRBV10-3 CAISEQGNGQPQHF
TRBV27 CASAPTGNYGYTF
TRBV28 CASTQGQTRTEAFF
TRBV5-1 CASSLTSGGEREQFF
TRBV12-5 CAVRGTGVDEQFF
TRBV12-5 CASGSGQAAYEQFF
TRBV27 CASSPSRVSNTEAFF
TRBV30 CAWTQTSGNTIYF
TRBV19 CASRTQGAGSGANVLTF
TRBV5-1 CASSGGTGKQETQYF
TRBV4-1 CASSQYRDREVESYNEQFF
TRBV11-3 CASSNSGPPSYNEQFF
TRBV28 CASRRQGTYGYTF
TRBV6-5 CASLLYNEQFF
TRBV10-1 CASSESGRGGTQYF
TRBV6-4 CASPLAGGRNIQYF
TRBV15 CATSRVGSNEKLFF
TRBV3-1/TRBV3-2 CASSHSRGGGTEAFF
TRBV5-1 CASSWGDRFTGELFF
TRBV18 CASSRTSGRDEQFF
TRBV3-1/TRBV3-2 CASSRSSGTSGRGSNTQYF
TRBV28 CASSNQGREKLFF
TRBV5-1 CASSAQGLTEKLFF